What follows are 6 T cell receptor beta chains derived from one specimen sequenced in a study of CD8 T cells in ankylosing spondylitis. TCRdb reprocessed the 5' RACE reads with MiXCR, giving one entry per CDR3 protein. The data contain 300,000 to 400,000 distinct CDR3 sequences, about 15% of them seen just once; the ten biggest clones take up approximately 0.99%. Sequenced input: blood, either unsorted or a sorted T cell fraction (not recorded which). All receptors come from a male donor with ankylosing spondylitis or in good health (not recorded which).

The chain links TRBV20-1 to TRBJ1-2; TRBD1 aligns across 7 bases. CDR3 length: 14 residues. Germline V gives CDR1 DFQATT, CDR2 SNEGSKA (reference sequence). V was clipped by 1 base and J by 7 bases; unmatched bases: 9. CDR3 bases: TGCAGTGCTAGAGGGCCAGGGACAGTGAGTGGCTACACCTTC. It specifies CSARGPGTVSGYTF.

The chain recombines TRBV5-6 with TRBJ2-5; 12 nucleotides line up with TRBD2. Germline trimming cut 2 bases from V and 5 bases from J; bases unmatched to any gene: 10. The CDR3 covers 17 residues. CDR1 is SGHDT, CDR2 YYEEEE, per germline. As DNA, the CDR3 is TGTGCCAGCAGCTTCTTACTAGCGGGGGGTTTTTCGGAGACCCAGTACTTC. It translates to CASSFLLAGGFSETQYF.

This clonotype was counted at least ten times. The CDR3 DNA reads TGTGCCAGCAGCCGAGACAGAAACTATGGCTACACCTTC. Protein product: CASSRDRNYGYTF. The V gene is TRBV12-3 or TRBV12-4, the J gene TRBJ1-2; perhaps TRBD1 as D (5 bases). Trimming stripped 6 bases from V and 2 bases from J, with 10 bases between. The CDR3 is 13 residues long.

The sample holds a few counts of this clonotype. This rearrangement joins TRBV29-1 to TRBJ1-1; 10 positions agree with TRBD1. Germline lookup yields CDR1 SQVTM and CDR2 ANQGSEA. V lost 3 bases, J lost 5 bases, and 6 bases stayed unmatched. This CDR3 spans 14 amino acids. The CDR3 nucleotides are TGCAGCGTTGACGGGACAGGGGTTGGGACTGAAGCTTTCTTT. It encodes CSVDGTGVGTEAFF.

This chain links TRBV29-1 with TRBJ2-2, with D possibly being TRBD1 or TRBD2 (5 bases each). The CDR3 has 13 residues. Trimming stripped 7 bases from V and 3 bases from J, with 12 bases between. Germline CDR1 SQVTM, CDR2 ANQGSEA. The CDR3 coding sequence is TGCAGCGCCCGGGACCAGCACACCGGGGAGCTGTTTTTT. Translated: CSARDQHTGELFF.

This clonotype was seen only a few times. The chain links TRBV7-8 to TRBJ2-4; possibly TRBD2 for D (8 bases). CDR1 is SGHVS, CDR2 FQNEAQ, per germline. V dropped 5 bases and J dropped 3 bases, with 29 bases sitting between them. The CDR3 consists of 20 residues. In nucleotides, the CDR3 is TGTGCCAGCAGCCCACGGGAGGGACAGCGAGTACTGTTCCTCAAAAACATTCAGTACTTC. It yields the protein CASSPREGQRVLFLKNIQYF.